The 6 T cell receptor beta chains below come from one sample, sequenced in a study of blood T cells in healthy people across ages. Alongside a J-beta primer mix, a sample-barcoded 5' primer served in a second PCR lasting about 7 to 11 cycles. Each CDR3 protein is one row after TCRdb ran MiXCR on the 5' RACE reads. The sample includes some 640,000 distinct CDR3 sequences, 45% to 50% seen only once; the top ten take 25% to 35%. Sequenced sample: blood. Source of these receptors: a woman aged 55-70 years in good health.

The chain uses TRBV11-3 and TRBJ2-5, with 9 bases that match TRBD1. V was clipped by 3 bases and J by 5 bases; unmatched bases: 7. Germline V gene data show CDR1 as SGHNT and CDR2 as YENEEA. The CDR3 covers 15 residues. Here the CDR3 reads CASSFTGQGWETQYF. In DNA form, the CDR3 reads TGTGCCAGCAGCTTCACGGGACAGGGCTGGGAGACCCAGTACTTC.

This clonotype was seen more than once but under ten times. The chain recombines TRBV7-2 with TRBJ2-7, with D perhaps matching TRBD2 (5 bases). In germline, CDR1 is SGHTA, CDR2 FQGNSA. V gave up 5 bases and J gave up 4 bases, with 12 bases separating them. CDR3 size: 13 residues. The CDR3 loop reads CASSPFSGYEQYF. Here the CDR3 DNA reads TGTGCCAGCAGCCCATTCTCGGGGTACGAGCAGTACTTC.

The chain employs TRBV28 and TRBJ1-5; D is uncertain. The CDR3 totals 17 residues. Germline CDR1 reads MDHEN; CDR2 reads SYDVKM. The V and J ends lost 6 bases and 7 bases respectively, with 25 bases between them. Here the CDR3 DNA reads TGTGCCAGCAGGACCACAGAGATGAGTCTAGCAAGGCAGCCCCAGCATTTT. Translated, it gives CASRTTEMSLARQPQHF.

The genes are TRBV5-1 and TRBJ2-1; D not certain. The CDR3 extends over 11 amino acids. The V end was cut by 5 bases, the J end by 13 bases, with 13 bases between. Germline lookup yields CDR1 SGHRS and CDR2 YFSETQ. The CDR3 loop is CASRESEVQFF. CDR3 sequence (DNA): TGCGCCAGCAGGGAAAGTGAGGTTCAGTTCTTC.

This clonotype was counted a few times. CDR3 protein: CSARGGSTNEKLFF. As DNA, the CDR3 is TGCAGTGCCAGGGGGGGGTCAACTAATGAAAAACTGTTTTTT. V gene TRBV20-1 combines with J gene TRBJ1-4; TRBD1 aligns across 7 bases. This CDR3 has 14 amino acids. J gave up 0 bases and V 6 bases, and 4 bases lay outside the gene matches. Germline-derived CDR1 and CDR2 are DFQATT and SNEGSKA (reference sequence).

The genes are TRBV2 and TRBJ2-3, with a weak D call TRBD2 (5 bases). In germline, CDR1 is SNHLY, CDR2 FYNNEI. Trimming stripped 4 bases from V and 4 bases from J, with 12 bases between. CDR3 length: 14 residues. CDR3 sequence reads: CASSVAGRPDTQYF. CDR3 bases: TGTGCCAGCAGTGTCGCGGGTAGACCAGATACGCAGTATTTT.